Below are 18 T cell receptor beta chains sequenced from a single sample in a study of PD-1 blockade in mismatch repair-deficient tumors. Assay used: immunoSEQ multiplex PCR; TCRdb lists only in-frame clones, some missing. The sample contains around 100,000 clones, over 65% of which appear only once. The sequences come from peripheral blood, collected 30 to 36 weeks after starting pembrolizumab. The receptor set was obtained from an adult with mismatch repair-deficient cancer.

The chain has TRBV19 and TRBJ2-5; D ambiguous. Deletions cut 4 bases from V and 4 bases from J, with 10 bases between. The CDR3 has 13 amino acids. Germline loops: CDR1 LNHDA, CDR2 SQIVND (reference sequence). This CDR3 is CASSTAVGETQYF. The CDR3 DNA reads TGTGCCAGTAGTACCGCGGTGGGAGAGACCCAGTACTTC.

The chain is built from TRBV15 and TRBJ2-5, with TRBD2 matching 8 bases. In germline, CDR1 is LNHNV, CDR2 YYDKDF (reference sequence). Trimming removed 0 bases from V and 4 bases from J; junction bases left unmatched: 13. The CDR3 contains 18 residues. Here the CDR3 reads CATSRDKGGTRVGETQYF. DNA for the CDR3: TGTGCCACCAGCAGAGATAAAGGCGGGACTAGGGTCGGAGAGACCCAGTACTTC.

The rearrangement links TRBV7-9 to TRBJ2-1; no clear D. V lost 2 bases to trimming and J lost 0 bases, with 8 bases between them. Germline assignment: CDR1 SEHNR and CDR2 FQNEAQ (reference sequence). The CDR3 covers 15 residues. The CDR3 reads CASSLRPSSYNEQFF. The CDR3 DNA sequence: TGTGCCAGCAGCTTAAGACCGAGCTCCTACAATGAGCAGTTCTTC.

This clone was counted a few times. In DNA form, the CDR3 reads TGTGCCAGCTCACCAGATGGGCAGCCCCAGCATTTT. This gives the protein CASSPDGQPQHF. This chain joins TRBV18 and TRBJ1-5; D is unresolved. The CDR3 is 12 residues long. In germline, CDR1 is KGHSH, CDR2 LQKENI. The germline V and J ends were trimmed by 2 bases and 7 bases, with 6 bases remaining between them. Supplemented by reference TRBV18 and TRBJ1-5, the full variable domain reads NAGVMQNPRHLVRRRGQEARLRCSPMKGHSHVYWYRQLPEEGLKFMVYLQKENIIDESGMPKERFSAEFPKEGPSILRIQQVVRGDSAAYFCASSPDGQPQHFGDGTRLSIL.

V is TRBV11-2 and J is TRBJ2-7, with 10 positions matching TRBD2. Looked up from germline, CDR1 is SGHAT and CDR2 is FQNNGV. J gave up 3 bases and V 6 bases, and 5 bases lay outside the gene matches. This CDR3 region has 14 residues. CDR3 sequence reads: CASRQREGYYEQYF. DNA for the CDR3: TGTGCCAGCAGACAGCGGGAGGGCTACTACGAGCAGTACTTC.

V usage is TRBV7-6 and J usage is TRBJ2-7, with 7 bases lining up with TRBD1. V lost 8 bases to trimming and J lost 1 base; unmatched junction nucleotides: 5. Germline V gene lookup returns CDR1 SGHVS and CDR2 FNYEAQ. The CDR3 length is 13 residues. For the CDR3, the DNA is TGTGCCAGCGTACCAGGGGGTTCCTACGAGCAGTACTTC. Encoded protein: CASVPGGSYEQYF. Full variable domain (outside the CDR3, taken from reference TRBV7-6 and TRBJ2-7): GAGVSQSPRYKVTKRGQDVALRCDPISGHVSLYWYRQALGQGPEFLTYFNYEAQQDKSGLPNDRFSAERPEGSISTLTIQRTEQRDSAMYRCASVPGGSYEQYFGPGTRLTVT.

The chain combines TRBV14 with TRBJ2-1; D is perhaps TRBD2 (6 bases). The V gene's germline CDR1 is SGHDN and CDR2 FVKESK. This CDR3 comprises 16 residues. V lost 2 bases and J 4 bases, leaving 15 bases between the germline ends. CDR3 DNA sequence: TGTGCCAGCAGCCAAACCGCGACTAGTAATTACAATGAGCAGTTCTTC. This codes for CASSQTATSNYNEQFF. Combining the CDR3 with reference TRBV14 and TRBJ2-1 gives the whole variable domain EAGVTQFPSHSVIEKGQTVTLRCDPISGHDNLYWYRRVMGKEIKFLLHFVKESKQDESGMPNNRFLAERTGGTYSTLKVQPAELEDSGVYFCASSQTATSNYNEQFFGPGTRLTVL.

The rearrangement uses TRBV11-3 and TRBJ1-4; D is possibly TRBD1 (6 bases). Trimming stripped 2 bases from V and 4 bases from J, with 11 bases between. The CDR3 is 15 amino acids. The germline V gene has CDR1 SGHNT and CDR2 YENEEA. The CDR3 bases are TGTGCCAGCAGCTTAAATGGACAGCTTAATGAAAAACTGTTTTTT. It encodes CASSLNGQLNEKLFF.

V gene TRBV27 combines with J gene TRBJ2-3; D could derive from TRBD1 or TRBD2 (5 bases each). Germline CDR1 is MNHEY and CDR2 is SMNVEV (reference sequence). V lost 3 bases, J lost 2 bases, and 9 bases lay in between. The CDR3 runs to 14 residues. The CDR3 nucleotides are TGTGCCAGCAGTTTTGGGACGAACACAGATACGCAGTATTTT. It specifies CASSFGTNTDTQYF.

The chain carries TRBV6-6 and TRBJ2-1, with D perhaps matching TRBD2 (5 bases). The V gene lost 8 bases and the J gene lost 2 bases, with 16 bases spanning the gap. The CDR3 is 15 residues long. CDR1 and CDR2 (germline): MNHNY, SVGAGI (reference sequence). The CDR3 sequence is CASGRYSVAYNEQFF. In nucleotides, the CDR3 is TGTGCCAGCGGGAGATACAGTGTCGCCTACAATGAGCAGTTCTTC.

The CDR3 DNA is TGTGCCAGCAGACCCCCCGAGGGAGCGGGAGATACGCAGTATTTT. The encoded protein is CASRPPEGAGDTQYF. This chain uses TRBV6-6 with TRBJ2-3; tentative D call: TRBD2 (6 bases). This CDR3 region has 15 residues. Per the germline V gene, CDR1 is MNHNY and CDR2 is SVGAGI (reference sequence). V lost 6 bases, J lost 5 bases, and 18 bases lay in between.

The chain combines TRBV29-1 with TRBJ1-2; a weak D match, TRBD1 (5 bases). The CDR3 length is 13 residues. V lost 5 bases and J 5 bases, leaving 15 bases between the germline ends. In germline, CDR1 is SQVTM, CDR2 ANQGSEA. The CDR3 nucleotides read TGCAGCGTTTTACCAGGGCATCCATATGGCTACACCTTC. This codes for CSVLPGHPYGYTF.

J is TRBJ2-3 and V is TRBV10-3; 8 bases map to TRBD2. The V and J ends lost 3 bases and 0 bases, in that order; junction bases with no gene match: 5. Germline CDR1 reads ENHRY; CDR2 reads SYGVKD. The CDR3 is 16 residues long. CDR3 region: CAISDGGRTSTDTQYF. CDR3 sequence (DNA): TGTGCCATCAGTGACGGCGGGAGGACGAGCACAGATACGCAGTATTTT.

This clone came up once. The chain joins TRBV6-5 to TRBJ2-7, with 8 bases aligning to TRBD1. V lost 5 bases, J lost 4 bases, and 10 bases stayed unmatched. This CDR3 has 15 amino acids. Germline CDR1 is MNHEY and CDR2 is SVGAGI. The CDR3 DNA follows: TGTGCCAGCAGTAAAGGACAGGGAGTTTCGTACGAGCAGTACTTC. Residues: CASSKGQGVSYEQYF.

This chain links TRBV5-1 with TRBJ1-2; unclear D gene. In germline, CDR1 is SGHRS, CDR2 YFSETQ. V lost 4 bases, J lost 2 bases, and 15 bases lay in between. The CDR3 extends over 15 amino acids. The CDR3 sequence is CASSPQEGTNYGYTF. In DNA, the CDR3 is TGCGCCAGCAGCCCCCAGGAGGGAACCAACTATGGCTACACCTTC.

V gene TRBV30 combines with J gene TRBJ2-2; maybe TRBD2 (6 bases). Germline loops: CDR1 GTSNPN, CDR2 SVGIG (reference sequence). V lost 4 bases to trimming and J lost 2 bases, with 11 bases between them. This CDR3 comprises 14 residues. The CDR3 DNA follows: TGTGCCTGGAAGGGCGGGATAAACACCGGGGAGCTGTTTTTT. As protein: CAWKGGINTGELFF.

This chain connects TRBV7-2 to TRBJ2-7, with D uncertain. Germline-derived CDR1 and CDR2 are SGHTA and FQGNSA. V lost 2 bases and J 6 bases, leaving 8 bases between the germline ends. The CDR3 contains 12 residues. CDR3 region: CASSLQSLEQYF. In nucleotides, the CDR3 is TGTGCCAGCAGCTTACAATCCCTCGAGCAGTACTTC.

In this sample, this clone turned up a few times. This sample also contains other DNA sequences that code for the same CDR3. V is TRBV19 and J is TRBJ1-2; no reliable D call. V was clipped by 6 bases and J by 4 bases, with 9 bases between them. CDR3 length equals 12 residues. Looked up from germline, CDR1 is LNHDA and CDR2 is SQIVND (reference sequence). CDR3 sequence: CASSPVGYGYTF. The CDR3 DNA follows: TGTGCCAGTAGCCCAGTTGGCTATGGCTACACCTTC.